This T cell receptor beta chain was obtained from a study of tumor and adjacent non-tumor tissue in lung cancer. Study context: The patients, approximately nine men and about 5 women, were roughly 30 to 80 with stage I to III disease. On average, productive TCRbeta reads reached about 4.17 million per sample.

This CDR3 has 13 amino acids. Germline CDR1 is MNHEY and CDR2 is SVGAGI. As for this clonotype: As yet, its antigen is unknown. A junction boundary mismatches the germline segment, possibly from a read error.

The library came from three nested PCR rounds adapted from ARM-PCR protocols. TCRdb itself ran the multiplex PCR reads through MiXCR, one entry per CDR3 protein. The sample contains about 48,000 distinct CDR3 sequences, less than 70% of which appear only once. Findings of the study overall: Compared with tumor, normal lung showed significantly lower TCR diversity.

No cell sorting was done before RNA was extracted from the tissue. More than 3 cm separated this lung sample from the edge of the tumor. Between August and November 2014, newly diagnosed, chemotherapy-naive lung cancer patients underwent thoracic surgery in China. This chain uses TRBV6-5 with TRBJ1-1; D gene ambiguous. The sequencing input was distant non-tumor lung tissue. The sequence derives from a woman aged 70-85 years with non-small cell lung cancer. The CDR3 protein is CASSRNDAAEVFF. The CDR3 DNA follows: TGTGCCAGCAGCCGGAACGACGCCGCTGAAGTTTTCTTT.